The sequence of this TCR beta chain was determined in a study of T-cell reconstitution after alpha-beta-depleted transplantation in children. Unique molecular identifiers were used in preparing the TCRbeta library. TCRdb called the PCR reads again in MiXCR, with one record for every CDR3 protein. Of roughly 400,000 distinct CDR3 sequences in the sample, about a fifth were seen once. Germline V gene data show CDR1 as DFQATT and CDR2 as SNEGSKA (reference sequence). This CDR3 has 14 amino acids. Trimming took off 5 bases at V and 9 bases at J, with 20 bases between the two ends. This clonotype was seen only a few times.

The chain couples TRBV20-1 to TRBJ1-5, with D possibly matching TRBD1 (5 bases). The sequence derives from a human donor who donated a stem cell graft to a child with acute myeloid leukemia. The sample in question was PBMCs from the stem cell graft donor, obtained from the stem cell graft. The CDR3 protein is CSAGQTGSSGPQHF. The CDR3, as DNA: TGCAGTGCTGGACAAACAGGATCTTCTGGGCCCCAGCATTTT.